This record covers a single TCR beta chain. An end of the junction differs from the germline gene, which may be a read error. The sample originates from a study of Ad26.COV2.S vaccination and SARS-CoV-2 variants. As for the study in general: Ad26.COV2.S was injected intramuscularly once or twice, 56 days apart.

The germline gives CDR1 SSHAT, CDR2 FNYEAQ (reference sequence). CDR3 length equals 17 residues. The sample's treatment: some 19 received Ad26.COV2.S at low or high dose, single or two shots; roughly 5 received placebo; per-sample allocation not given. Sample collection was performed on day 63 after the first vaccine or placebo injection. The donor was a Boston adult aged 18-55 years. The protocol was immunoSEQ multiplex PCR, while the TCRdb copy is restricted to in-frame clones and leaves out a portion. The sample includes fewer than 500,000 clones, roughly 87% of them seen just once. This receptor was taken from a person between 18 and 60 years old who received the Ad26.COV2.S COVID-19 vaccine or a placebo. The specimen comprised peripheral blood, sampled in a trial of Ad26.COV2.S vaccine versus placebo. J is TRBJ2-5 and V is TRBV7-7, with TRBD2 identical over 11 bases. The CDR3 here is CASSTGSGRAGWETQYF. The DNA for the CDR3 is TGTGCTAGCAGCACCGGTAGCGGGAGGGCCGGATGGGAGACCCAGTACTTC.